These 11 T cell receptor beta chains came from one sample sequenced in a study of control samples from healthy donors and cancer patients (dated by TCRdb to 2018 to 2021). Receptor amplification or capture employed the immunoSEQ multiplex PCR assay. This immuneACCESS table, as held by TCRdb, lists in-frame sequences with V and J called but not all clones. Of the missing ones, under half trace to an unresolved V gene in checked studies; the others have no known cause. The sample table shows about 69,000 clones, and approximately 80% are seen once. The biggest ten clones account for about 3% of the sample. The sequenced sample was PBMCs. All receptors come from a woman aged 50 to 60 with lung cancer.

The chain links TRBV7-2 to TRBJ2-1; 9 nucleotides match TRBD1. After removal of 5 bases from V and 7 bases from J, the junction contained 9 bases not matched to a gene. This CDR3 is built from 15 residues. The V gene's germline CDR1 is SGHTA and CDR2 FQGNSA. The CDR3 bases are TGTGCCAGCAGCAAAGACAGGGGGTTGGGAAATGAGCAGTTCTTC. Protein: CASSKDRGLGNEQFF.

V usage is TRBV7-9 and J usage is TRBJ1-6; 7 nucleotides agree with TRBD1. This CDR3 region has 15 residues. Trimming at V came to 4 bases and at J to 6 bases, leaving 6 bases not matched to a gene. CDR1 SEHNR and CDR2 FQNEAQ come from the germline V gene (reference sequence). Written as DNA, the CDR3 is TGTGCCAGCAGCTCCTCGGGACAGACTAATTCACCCCTCCACTTT. It specifies CASSSSGQTNSPLHF. The whole variable domain, filled in from reference TRBV7-9 and TRBJ1-6, reads DTGVSQNPRHKITKRGQNVTFRCDPISEHNRLYWYRQTLGQGPEFLTYFQNEAQLEKSRLLSDRFSAERPKGSFSTLEIQRTEQGDSAMYLCASSSSGQTNSPLHFGNGTRLTVT.

This clone was counted a few times. The genes are TRBV7-9 and TRBJ1-3, with 8 bases identical to TRBD1. Germline CDR1 reads SEHNR; CDR2 reads FQNEAQ (reference sequence). V gave up 5 bases and J gave up 4 bases; unmatched junction bases: 13. The CDR3 is 17 amino acids. The CDR3 DNA follows: TGTGCCAGCAGCGCTCATTGGTGGACAGGGTCCGGAAACACCATATATTTT. It translates to CASSAHWWTGSGNTIYF.

The chain couples TRBV27 to TRBJ2-7, with D perhaps given as TRBD1 or TRBD2 (5 bases each). The CDR3 loop spans 16 amino acids. Germline V gene sequence: CDR1 MNHEY, CDR2 SMNVEV (reference sequence). V shed 3 bases and J shed 2 bases, with 17 bases lying between them. CDR3 sequence reads: CASSFLPGTRTYEQYF. As DNA, the CDR3 is TGTGCCAGCAGTTTCCTCCCCGGGACGAGGACCTACGAGCAGTACTTC.

The rearrangement joins TRBV7-9 to TRBJ1-6, with D possibly TRBD1 on 5 matching bases. The ends were cut back, 5 bases at V and 8 bases at J, with 10 bases in the middle. The V gene's germline CDR1 is SEHNR and CDR2 FQNEAQ (reference sequence). The CDR3 is 13 residues long. CDR3 coding DNA: TGTGCCAGCAGCACCGAAGGGGATTCACCCCTCCACTTT. Amino acid sequence: CASSTEGDSPLHF.

The rearrangement uses TRBV7-9 and TRBJ2-7, with D possibly being TRBD1 or TRBD2 (5 bases each). Between the trimmed V and J ends, which lost 2 bases and 12 bases, there was a span of 14 bases. The CDR3 totals 12 residues. Germline V gene lookup returns CDR1 SEHNR and CDR2 FQNEAQ (reference sequence). CDR3: CASSLSGQNRYF. Written as DNA, the CDR3 is TGTGCCAGCAGCTTATCGGGGCAGAATCGGTACTTC.

Concerning this clone: Germline and junction disagree at one end, which may indicate a read error. The chain employs TRBV18 and TRBJ1-1, with 7 bases lining up with TRBD1. The germline V gene has CDR1 KGHSH and CDR2 LQKENI. The CDR3 spans 13 residues. CDR3 region: CASSPPTGRKILF. DNA of the CDR3: TGTGCCAGCTCACCACCGACAGGGCGGAAGATCCTCTTT.

The V call is TRBV28, the J call TRBJ2-5, with a possible D match to TRBD2 (7 bases). CDR3 length: 16 residues. V lost 3 bases to trimming and J lost 4 bases, with 18 bases between them. In germline, CDR1 is MDHEN, CDR2 SYDVKM. The CDR3 coding sequence is TGTGCCAGCAGTTTTTTTCGGGGGGCCGAGGGAGAGACCCAGTACTTC. Translated, it gives CASSFFRGAEGETQYF.

The J gene is TRBJ2-7, the V gene TRBV7-2; D is ambiguous. Trimming shortened V by 1 base and J by 2 bases, and 6 bases separated the two germline ends. Germline values: CDR1 SGHTA, CDR2 FQGNSA. CDR3 size: 13 residues. As DNA, the CDR3 is TGTGCCAGCAGCTTAGACGGAACCTACGAGCAGTACTTC. This codes for CASSLDGTYEQYF.

This chain connects TRBV5-1 to TRBJ1-1; D unclear. Germline V gives CDR1 SGHRS, CDR2 YFSETQ. The CDR3 is 19 amino acids. The V gene lost 3 bases and the J gene lost 0 bases, with 24 bases spanning the gap. DNA of the CDR3: TGCGCCAGCAGCTCACCTACAGAGTCCACCCGAGTCATGAACACTGAAGCTTTCTTT. It is translated as CASSSPTESTRVMNTEAFF.

J is TRBJ1-2 and V is TRBV12-5; maybe TRBD1 (5 bases). Germline CDR1 and CDR2: LGHNT and FRNRAP. CDR3 length equals 16 residues. Trimming took off 1 base at V and 1 base at J, with 13 bases between the two ends. The CDR3 is CASGLATTAFNYGYTF. In DNA, the CDR3 is TGTGCTAGTGGTTTGGCGACGACAGCGTTTAACTATGGCTACACCTTC.